The clone carrying this T cell receptor beta chain appeared a single time. The sample belongs to a study of shared clonotypes between healthy human individuals. Source study methods: Filtering differed since immunoSEQ provided only junctions, with no quality scores. Profiled with immunoSEQ multiplex PCR; TCRdb holds only in-frame clones, not every one. V and J calls and clone size are given by that table; D and trimming were obtained from the DNA. The sample records around 690,000 clones, roughly 87% being singletons. The V gene end was trimmed by 3 bases and the J gene end by 1 base; junction bases not matched to a gene: 11. The CDR3 spans 18 residues. The germline gives CDR1 LNHDA, CDR2 SQIVND (reference sequence).

This receptor was obtained from a man between 18 and 29 years old in good health. Some clones in this sample may be carry-over from other donors' samples. The material sequenced was memory CD8+ T cells from PBMCs. Stated subset: CD45RO+ cells pooled with CCR7-negative TemRA cells. The chain combines TRBV19 with TRBJ1-5; TRBD1 matches at 8 bases. Here the CDR3 DNA reads TGTGCCAGTAGTATCGGGGTAAGACAGGGGATAAGCAATCAGCCCCAGCATTTT. Its protein product is CASSIGVRQGISNQPQHF.